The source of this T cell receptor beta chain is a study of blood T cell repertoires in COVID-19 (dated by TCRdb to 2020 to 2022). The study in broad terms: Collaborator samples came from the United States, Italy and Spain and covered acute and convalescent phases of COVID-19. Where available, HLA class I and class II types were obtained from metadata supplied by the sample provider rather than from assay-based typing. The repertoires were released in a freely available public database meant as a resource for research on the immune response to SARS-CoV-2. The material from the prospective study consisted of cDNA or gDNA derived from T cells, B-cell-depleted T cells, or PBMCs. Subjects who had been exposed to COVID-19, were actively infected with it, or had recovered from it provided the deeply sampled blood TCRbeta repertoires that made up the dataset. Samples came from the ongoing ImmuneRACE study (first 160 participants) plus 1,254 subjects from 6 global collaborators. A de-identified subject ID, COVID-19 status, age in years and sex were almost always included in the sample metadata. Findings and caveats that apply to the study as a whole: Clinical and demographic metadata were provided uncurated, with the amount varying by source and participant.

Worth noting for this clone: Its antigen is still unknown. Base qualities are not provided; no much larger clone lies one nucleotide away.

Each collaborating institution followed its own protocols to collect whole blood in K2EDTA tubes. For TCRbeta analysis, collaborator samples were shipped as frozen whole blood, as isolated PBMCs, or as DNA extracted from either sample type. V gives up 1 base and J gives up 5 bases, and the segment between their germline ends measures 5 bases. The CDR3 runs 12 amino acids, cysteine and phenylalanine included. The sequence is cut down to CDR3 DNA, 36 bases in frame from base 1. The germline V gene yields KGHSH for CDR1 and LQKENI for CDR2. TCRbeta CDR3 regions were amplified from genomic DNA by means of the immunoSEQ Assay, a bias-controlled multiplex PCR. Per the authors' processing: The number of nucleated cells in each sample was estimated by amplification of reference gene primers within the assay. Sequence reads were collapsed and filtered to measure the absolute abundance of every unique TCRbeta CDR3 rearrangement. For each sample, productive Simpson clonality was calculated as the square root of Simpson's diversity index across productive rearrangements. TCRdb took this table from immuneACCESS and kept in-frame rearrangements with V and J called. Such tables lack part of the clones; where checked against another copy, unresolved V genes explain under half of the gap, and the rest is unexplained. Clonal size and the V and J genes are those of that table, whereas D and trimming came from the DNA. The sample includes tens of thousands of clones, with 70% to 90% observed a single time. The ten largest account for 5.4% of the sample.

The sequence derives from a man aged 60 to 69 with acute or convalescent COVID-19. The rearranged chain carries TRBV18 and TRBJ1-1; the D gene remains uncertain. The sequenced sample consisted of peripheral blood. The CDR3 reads CASSPLRTEAFF. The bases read TGTGCCAGCTCACCACTCCGGACTGAAGCTTTCTTT.